This T cell receptor beta chain stems from a study of cytomegalovirus exposure and HLA in healthy donors. Across the whole study: Approximately 170 million T cells yielded around 120 million unique TCR beta sequences in earlier analysis.

Concerning this clone itself: Its antigen is undetermined.

The length of the CDR3 is 14 residues. CDR1 is MDHEN and CDR2 is SYDVKM in the germline V gene. V was trimmed by 11 bases and J by 8 bases, leaving 21 bases between them. Study outcomes and limitations: Most TCR beta V segments were productive about 90% or about 30% of the time in an earlier analysis. In vitro confirmation showed a few CMV-associated chains to be CMV antigen specific. TCR beta chain V- and J-gene trimming was linked, in a later analysis, to a missense variant in DCLRE1C.

The PCR ran on 60 Vbeta and 13 Jbeta primers. Only in-frame clones appear in the TCRdb table, and some are missing; sequencing was by immunoSEQ multiplex PCR. The sample consists of about 250,000 clones, around two thirds of them appearing once. The TCR comes from a female donor in good health and CMV-seronegative. Sequenced: PBMCs. The chain uses TRBV28 and TRBJ1-4, with unresolved D. The DNA of the CDR3 is TGTGCCCACATGTCACCTGGGCGTGGAGAAAAACTGTTTTTT. Translating it yields CAHMSPGRGEKLFF.